This T cell receptor (beta chain) was captured by sequencing in a study of shared clonotypes between healthy human individuals. Study summary: Used for every donor were three CD4 naive, three CD4 memory, two CD8 naive and one CD8 memory plate.

V lost 8 bases and J 0 bases, leaving 8 bases between the germline ends. CDR3 length: 13 residues. Germline assignment: CDR1 SEHNR and CDR2 FQNEAQ (reference sequence). About this clone itself: What it binds is not known.

Study outcomes and limitations: Enrolling few donors narrowed the genetic and exposure-history diversity that was represented. Memory subsets generally showed lower estimated richness than naive subsets. Unshared clonotypes carried lower generation probabilities than those common to all four donors.

Produced via immunoSEQ multiplex PCR; TCRdb's table is partial and in-frame only. Of over a million clones listed, about three quarters are singletons. The sample was memory CD4+ T cells sorted from blood. Indicated subset: CD45RA-negative fraction. The clonotype originates from a man between 18 and 35 years old in good health. The V call is TRBV7-9, the J call TRBJ1-3; D gene ambiguous. The CDR3 DNA is TGTGCCAGCTTGGTTTCCTCTGGAAACACCATATATTTT. Its protein is CASLVSSGNTIYF. The full variable domain, its missing parts supplied by reference TRBV7-9 and TRBJ1-3, is DTGVSQNPRHKITKRGQNVTFRCDPISEHNRLYWYRQTLGQGPEFLTYFQNEAQLEKSRLLSDRFSAERPKGSFSTLEIQRTEQGDSAMYLCASLVSSGNTIYFGEGSWLTVV.